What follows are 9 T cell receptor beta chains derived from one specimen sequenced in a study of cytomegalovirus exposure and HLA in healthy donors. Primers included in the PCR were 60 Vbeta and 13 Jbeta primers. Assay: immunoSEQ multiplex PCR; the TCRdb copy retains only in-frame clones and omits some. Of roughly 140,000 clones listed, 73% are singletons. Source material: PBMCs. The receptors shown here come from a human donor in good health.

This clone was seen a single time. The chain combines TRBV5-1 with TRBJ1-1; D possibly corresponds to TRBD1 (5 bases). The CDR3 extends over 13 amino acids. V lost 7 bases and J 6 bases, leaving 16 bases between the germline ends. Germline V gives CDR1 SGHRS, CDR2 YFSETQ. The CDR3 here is CASAWGGYSEAFF. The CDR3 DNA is TGCGCCAGCGCCTGGGGGGGGTACTCTGAAGCTTTCTTT.

The CDR3 region has the DNA TGTGCCAGCACCTCATGGGGGCCTGATGAAAAACTGTTTTTT. As protein: CASTSWGPDEKLFF. V and J are TRBV2 and TRBJ1-4; the D gene is possibly TRBD1 (6 bases). Trimming cost V 7 bases and J 6 bases, with 15 bases left between them. The germline gives CDR1 SNHLY, CDR2 FYNNEI. The CDR3 is 14 residues long.

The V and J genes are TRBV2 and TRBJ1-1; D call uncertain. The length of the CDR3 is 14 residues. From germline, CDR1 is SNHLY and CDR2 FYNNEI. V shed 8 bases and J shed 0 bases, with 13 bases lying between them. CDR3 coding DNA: TGTGCCAGCCTAGACCCCCGTCTGAACACTGAAGCTTTCTTT. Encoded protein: CASLDPRLNTEAFF.

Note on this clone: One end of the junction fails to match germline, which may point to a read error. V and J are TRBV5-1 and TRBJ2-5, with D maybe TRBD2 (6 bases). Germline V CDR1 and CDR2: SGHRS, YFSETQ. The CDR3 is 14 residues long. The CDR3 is CASSSPGAQGTQYF. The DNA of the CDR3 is TGCGCCAGCAGCTCTCCGGGAGCCCAAGGGACCCAGTACTTC.

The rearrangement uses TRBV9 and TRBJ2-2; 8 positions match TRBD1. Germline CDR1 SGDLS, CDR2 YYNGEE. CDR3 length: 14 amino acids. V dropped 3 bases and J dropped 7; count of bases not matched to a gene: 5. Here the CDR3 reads CASSAGQGGGELFF. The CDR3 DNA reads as TGTGCCAGCAGCGCCGGACAGGGCGGCGGGGAGCTGTTTTTT.

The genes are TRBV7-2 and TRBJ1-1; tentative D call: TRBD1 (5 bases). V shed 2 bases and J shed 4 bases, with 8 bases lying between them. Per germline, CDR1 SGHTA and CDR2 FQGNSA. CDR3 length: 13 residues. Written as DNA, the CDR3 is TGTGCCAGCAGCTTACCAAGGGGCACTGAAGCTTTCTTT. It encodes CASSLPRGTEAFF.

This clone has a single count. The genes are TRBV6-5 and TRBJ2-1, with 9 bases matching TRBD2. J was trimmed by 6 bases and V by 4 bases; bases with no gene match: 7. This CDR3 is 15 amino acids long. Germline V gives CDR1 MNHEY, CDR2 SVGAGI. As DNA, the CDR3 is TGTGCCAGCAGTTCTGCGGGAGGGGGGGGCAATGAGCAGTTCTTC. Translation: CASSSAGGGGNEQFF.

CDR3 sequence: CSVGPRDNPDTQYF. CDR3 coding DNA: TGCAGCGTTGGCCCCCGGGACAACCCAGATACGCAGTATTTT. The chain carries TRBV29-1 and TRBJ2-3, with D maybe TRBD1 (6 bases). CDR3 size: 14 residues. The ends were cut back, 4 bases at V and 4 bases at J, with 15 bases in the middle. Germline assignment: CDR1 SQVTM and CDR2 ANQGSEA.

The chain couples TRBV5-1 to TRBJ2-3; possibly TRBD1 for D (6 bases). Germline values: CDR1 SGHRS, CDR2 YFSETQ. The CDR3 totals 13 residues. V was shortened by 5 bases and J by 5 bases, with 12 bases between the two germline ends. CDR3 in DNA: TGCGCCAGCAGTCGAACAGGGATAGATACGCAGTATTTT. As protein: CASSRTGIDTQYF.